The T cell receptor beta chain under discussion was sequenced for a study of control samples from healthy donors and cancer patients. The repertoire was sequenced with immunoSEQ multiplex PCR; TCRdb's copy has only in-frame clones and lacks some. Of approximately 94,000 clones in the sample, about 86% were seen once. Germline V gives CDR1 MNHEY, CDR2 SVGAGI. J lost 4 bases, V lost 2 bases, and 5 bases had no gene match. This CDR3 has 15 residues. This clone was seen once. The chain couples TRBV6-5 to TRBJ2-7; 10 nucleotides align to TRBD2. Sequencing was performed on blood. The sequence derives from a woman aged 45-59 years in good health. The CDR3 here is CASSYGLAGDYEQYF. CDR3 coding DNA: TGTGCCAGCAGTTACGGGCTAGCGGGAGATTACGAGCAGTACTTC.